This entry lists 9 T cell receptor beta chains sequenced from one sample in a study of blood T cell repertoires in COVID-19. The table came from immunoSEQ multiplex PCR; TCRdb's copy has only in-frame clones and leaves some out. The sample carries roughly 350,000 clones, 85% recorded once. Sequenced material: peripheral blood. These receptors all come from a young woman with acute or convalescent COVID-19.

This chain connects TRBV3-1 (or the pseudogene TRBV3-2) to TRBJ1-2; D is uncertain. There are 15 residues in the CDR3. The V end lost 0 bases, the J end lost 2 bases, and 10 bases lay between the germline ends. Germline-derived CDR1 and CDR2 are LGHDT and YNNKEL (reference sequence). The CDR3 spells CASSQDFAGNYGYTF. The CDR3 DNA reads as TGTGCCAGCAGCCAAGATTTTGCCGGGAACTATGGCTACACCTTC.

V gene TRBV7-2 combines with J gene TRBJ2-1; TRBD1 might be the D (6 bases). The CDR3 has 15 amino acids. Deletions cut 5 bases from V and 6 bases from J, with 17 bases between. In germline, CDR1 is SGHTA, CDR2 FQGNSA. CDR3 coding DNA: TGTGCCAGCAGCCCCCAACGGGTACAGGGCAATGAGCAGTTCTTC. Protein sequence: CASSPQRVQGNEQFF.

The chain uses TRBV12-3 or TRBV12-4 and TRBJ1-1; 7 bases agree with TRBD1. The CDR3 runs 11 residues. The V gene end was trimmed by 6 bases and the J gene end by 11 bases; junction bases not matched to a gene: 6. The CDR3 region has the DNA TGTGCCAGCAGGACAGGGTACGAGGCTTTCTTT. Translation: CASRTGYEAFF.

Details on this clone: Other DNA sequences within the sample encode an identical CDR3. This chain connects TRBV3-1 (or the pseudogene TRBV3-2) to TRBJ1-1, with TRBD1 matching over 7 bases. Trimming cost V 2 bases and J 5 bases; bases outside gene matches: 2. This CDR3 contains 13 residues. Germline loops: CDR1 LGHDT, CDR2 YNNKEL (reference sequence). CDR3 coding DNA: TGTGCCAGCAGCCAAACAGGGGATACTGAAGCTTTCTTT. Residues: CASSQTGDTEAFF.

The V and J genes are TRBV28 and TRBJ2-5; D unclear. This CDR3 comprises 12 residues. Germline CDR1 and CDR2: MDHEN and SYDVKM. Trimming cost V 1 base and J 5 bases, with 5 bases left between them. CDR3 bases: TGTGCCAGCAGTTTATTAATGGAGACCCAGTACTTC. The encoded protein is CASSLLMETQYF. Together with reference TRBV28 and TRBJ2-5, the CDR3 gives the full variable domain: DVKVTQSSRYLVKRTGEKVFLECVQDMDHENMFWYRQDPGLGLRLIYFSYDVKMKEKGDIPEGYSVSREKKERFSLILESASTNQTSMYLCASSLLMETQYFGPGTRLLVL.

In its sample, this clone was seen a few times. The chain is built from TRBV28 and TRBJ2-3, with D possibly TRBD2 on 5 matching bases. The CDR3 totals 16 residues. Trimming took 2 bases from V and 0 from J, leaving 12 bases between them. Looked up from germline, CDR1 is MDHEN and CDR2 is SYDVKM. In DNA form, the CDR3 reads TGTGCCAGCAGTTTACTTGGTAGCGAGAGCACAGATACGCAGTATTTT. The encoded protein is CASSLLGSESTDTQYF.

The chain uses TRBV30 and TRBJ1-2; the D gene is possibly TRBD1 (6 bases). Trimming pared 4 bases from V and 6 bases from J, leaving 15 bases between. This CDR3 spans 13 amino acids. Germline-derived CDR1 and CDR2 are GTSNPN and SVGIG (reference sequence). In DNA, the CDR3 is TGTGCCTGGAACGGGGGGCGGAAGGATGGCTACACCTTC. This sequence encodes CAWNGGRKDGYTF.

The chain uses TRBV28 and TRBJ2-7; D is possibly TRBD2 (6 bases). This CDR3 contains 12 residues. Deletions cut 7 bases from V and 5 bases from J, with 12 bases between. Germline V gene lookup returns CDR1 MDHEN and CDR2 SYDVKM. The CDR3 DNA is TGTGCCAGCAACCGGGGCGGGAACGAGCAGTACTTC. Protein: CASNRGGNEQYF.

CDR3 nucleotides: TGTGCCAGTCAAGTTCGGAGAGACGGCAGGGTGAATTCACCCCTCCACTTT. Translation: CASQVRRDGRVNSPLHF. The chain couples TRBV19 to TRBJ1-6; perhaps TRBD1 as D (5 bases). In germline, CDR1 is LNHDA, CDR2 SQIVND (reference sequence). The length of the CDR3 is 17 residues. Trimming pared 8 bases from V and 7 bases from J, leaving 24 bases between. Full variable domain (missing parts from reference TRBV19 and TRBJ1-6): DGGITQSPKYLFRKEGQNVTLSCEQNLNHDAMYWYRQDPGQGLRLIYYSQIVNDFQKGDIAEGYSVSREKKESFPLTVTSAQKNPTAFYLCASQVRRDGRVNSPLHFGNGTRLTVT.